This T cell receptor (beta chain) was found in a study of OX40 agonist ivuxolimab in advanced cancers. The wider study: It was ivuxolimab, an agonistic anti-OX40 (CD134) antibody, that patients were treated with. Whole-study findings and limits: By week 6 at 0.1 to 3.0 mg/kg, blood CD4+ and CD8+ T cells had expanded clonally. Normalized T-cell clonal expansion was also low in a subset of nonresponders. Relative to CD4+ cells, CD8+ T cells on average had more expanded clones.

As regards this clone: Its antigen is undetermined.

Data came from immunoSEQ multiplex PCR; TCRdb stores just in-frame clones and leaves some out. Here the sample spans about 82,000 clones, about 91% being singletons. Deletions cut 7 bases from V and 5 bases from J, with 13 bases between. CDR1 and CDR2 (germline): SGHTA, FQGTGA. The CDR3 is made up of 13 amino acids. The origin of this receptor is an adult with an advanced solid tumor such as melanoma, head and neck, liver or kidney cancer. The input for sequencing was CD4+ or CD8+ T cells sorted from blood, taken in a trial of the OX40 agonist ivuxolimab. The rearrangement joins TRBV7-3 to TRBJ2-3, with D tentatively TRBD1 (6 bases). The CDR3 nucleotides are TGTGCCAGCACCGACAGCAGGGGAGATACGCAGTATTTT. Its protein is CASTDSRGDTQYF.